These T cell receptor beta chains were read from a single sample in a study of shared clonotypes between healthy human individuals. TCRdb's copy holds only in-frame clones and misses some; the assay was immunoSEQ multiplex PCR. Of approximately 1.4 million clones in the sample, nearly 99% were seen once. Sequencing was done on a sample of naive CD4+ T cells sorted from blood. The receptors were sampled from a young man in good health. CDR3s include the opening cysteine and the closing phenylalanine or tryptophan. A D gene is named only where the DNA matches it firmly. Not every row has a clone size; where given, it reads once, few, many or a size class.

J: TRBJ2-7
D: NA
V: TRBV2
size: NA
DNA: TGTGCCAGCATTGGGGGAACCTCCTACGAGCAGTACTTC
CDR3: CASIGGTSYEQYF

J: TRBJ1-4
D: TRBD1
V: TRBV7-9
size: NA
DNA: TGTGCCAGCAGCTTACTCAGGGGGCTTGGGGAAAAACTGTTTTTT
CDR3: CASSLLRGLGEKLFF

J: TRBJ2-3
D: NA
V: TRBV5-6
size: once
DNA: TGTGCCAGCTGTGATCGGGGTAGCACAGATACGCAGTATTTT
CDR3: CASCDRGSTDTQYF

J: TRBJ2-1
D: TRBD2
V: TRBV11-3
size: NA
DNA: TGTGCCAGCAGCTTTAGACTAGCGGGAGATATAGTCAATGAGCAGTTCTTC
CDR3: CASSFRLAGDIVNEQFF

J: TRBJ2-5
D: NA
V: TRBV5-1
size: NA
DNA: TGCGCCAGCAGCTCGATTATCGAAGAGACCCAGTACTTC
CDR3: CASSSIIEETQYF

J: TRBJ1-3
D: NA
V: TRBV20-1
size: NA
DNA: TGCAGTGTCCGTGGAAACACCATATATTTT
CDR3: CSVRGNTIYF

J: TRBJ1-1
D: NA
V: TRBV28
size: NA
DNA: TGTGCCAGCAGTTTCCAGGGCTCATTTGCTTTCTTT
CDR3: CASSFQGSFAFF

J: TRBJ2-2
D: NA
V: TRBV7-8
size: NA
DNA: TGTGCCAGCAGCCCATTGGGGGGAGGGAACACCGGGGAGCTGTTTTTT
CDR3: CASSPLGGGNTGELFF

J: TRBJ1-1
D: NA
V: TRBV28
size: NA
DNA: TGTGCCAGCAGGGCTTCGGTGAACACTGAAGCTTTCTTT
CDR3: CASRASVNTEAFF

J: TRBJ2-7
D: TRBD1
V: TRBV7-9
size: NA
DNA: TGTGCCAGCAGCTTATGGGACAGGGCCAACGAGCAGTACTTC
CDR3: CASSLWDRANEQYF

J: TRBJ2-1
D: TRBD2
V: TRBV10-2
size: NA
DNA: TGCGCCAGCAGGATGGGGACTAGCGCCGGTGAGCAGTTCTTC
CDR3: CASRMGTSAGEQFF

J: TRBJ2-1
D: TRBD2
V: TRBV27
size: NA
DNA: TGTGCCAGCACCGATGGACTAGTCTCGGGCTATGAGCAGTTCTTC
CDR3: CASTDGLVSGYEQFF

J: TRBJ2-1
D: TRBD2
V: TRBV18
size: NA
DNA: TGTGCCAGCTCAACTAGCGAGAGCTCCTACAATGAGCAGTTCTTC
CDR3: CASSTSESSYNEQFF

J: TRBJ2-5
D: NA
V: TRBV15
size: NA
DNA: TGTGCCACCAGCAGAAGCAGGAGTCAAGAGACCCAGTACTTC
CDR3: CATSRSRSQETQYF

J: TRBJ2-3
D: NA
V: TRBV5-5
size: NA
DNA: TGTGCCAGCAGCCCCCCGGGCCTCAGAGGGACAGATACGCAGTATTTT
CDR3: CASSPPGLRGTDTQYF

J: TRBJ1-2
D: TRBD1
V: TRBV9
size: NA
DNA: TGTGCCAGCAGCAGCGGACAGGCTAACTATGGCTACACCTTC
CDR3: CASSSGQANYGYTF

J: TRBJ1-3
D: NA
V: TRBV4-1
size: once
DNA: TGCGCCAGCAGCCAAGAACAGGGCGGGAACACCATATATTTT
CDR3: CASSQEQGGNTIYF

J: TRBJ2-6
D: TRBD1
V: TRBV7-6
size: NA
DNA: TGTGCCAGCAGCTTAGGGGGGACAGGGCGAAAGATTTCTGGGGCCAACGTCCTGACTTTC
CDR3: CASSLGGTGRKISGANVLTF

J: TRBJ2-5
D: TRBD2
V: TRBV20-1
size: NA
DNA: TGCAGTGGAGCGGGGGACCCGACCCAGTACTTC
CDR3: CSGAGDPTQYF

J: TRBJ2-4
D: TRBD2
V: TRBV9
size: NA
DNA: TGTGCCAGCAGCGTAGATCCCGGACTAGCGGGATATCGCATTCAGTACTTC
CDR3: CASSVDPGLAGYRIQYF

J: TRBJ2-7
D: NA
V: TRBV5-1
size: NA
DNA: TGCGCCAGCAGCTTTTCCTCAGGGTGGGAGCAGTACTTC
CDR3: CASSFSSGWEQYF

J: TRBJ2-4
D: NA
V: TRBV9
size: NA
DNA: TGTGCCAGCAGCGTAAGGCAGCGGGCAGCCAAAAACATTCAGTACTTC
CDR3: CASSVRQRAAKNIQYF

J: TRBJ1-5
D: NA
V: TRBV5-1
size: NA
DNA: TGCGCCAGCAGCGAAGGGGAGAGAAGCAATCAGCCCCAGCATTTT
CDR3: CASSEGERSNQPQHF

J: TRBJ2-1
D: NA
V: TRBV19
size: NA
DNA: TGTGCCAGTAGTTTATCAGGGGTTAGCTCCTACAATGAGCAGTTCTTC
CDR3: CASSLSGVSSYNEQFF

J: TRBJ2-1
D: TRBD2
V: TRBV7-9
size: NA
DNA: TGTGCCAGCAGCTCTTGGACTAGCGGGAGGTTCCCCTCCTACAATGAGCAGTTCTTC
CDR3: CASSSWTSGRFPSYNEQFF

J: TRBJ2-7
D: TRBD1
V: TRBV28
size: NA
DNA: TGTGCCAGCAGCCCCGACAGGGTGGCCTCCTACGAGCAGTACTTC
CDR3: CASSPDRVASYEQYF

J: TRBJ2-2
D: NA
V: TRBV5-1
size: NA
DNA: TGCGCCAGCAGCTTGGGAGTGACCGGGGAGCTGTTTTTT
CDR3: CASSLGVTGELFF

J: TRBJ1-1
D: TRBD1
V: TRBV6-5
size: NA
DNA: TGTGCCAGCAGTTACGCCCAGGGGGCGCGTAATGAAGCTTTCTTT
CDR3: CASSYAQGARNEAFF

J: TRBJ2-1
D: TRBD2
V: TRBV11-3
size: NA
DNA: TGTGCCAGCAGCTTAGATCTCGGGGGGAGACCTTACAATGAGCAGTTCTTC
CDR3: CASSLDLGGRPYNEQFF

J: TRBJ1-1
D: NA
V: TRBV7-2
size: NA
DNA: TGTGCCAGCAGCTTAGCGGACAAATTTAACACTGAAGCTTTCTTT
CDR3: CASSLADKFNTEAFF

J: TRBJ2-7
D: NA
V: TRBV6-6
size: NA
DNA: TGTGCCAGCAGTTACATAAGTTACGAGCAGTACTTC
CDR3: CASSYISYEQYF

J: TRBJ2-3
D: NA
V: TRBV11-2
size: NA
DNA: TGTGCCAGCAGCTTATTGGCAGCCGGCCCAGATACGCAGTATTTT
CDR3: CASSLLAAGPDTQYF

J: TRBJ2-6
D: NA
V: TRBV2
size: once
DNA: TGTGCCAGCAGTGAAAAAACGCCCGGGGCCAACGTCCTGACTTTC
CDR3: CASSEKTPGANVLTF

J: TRBJ2-7
D: NA
V: TRBV19
size: once
DNA: TGTGCCAGTAGTGCTATCCAGGAGTCCCACGAGCAGTACTTC
CDR3: CASSAIQESHEQYF

J: TRBJ2-3
D: NA
V: TRBV2
size: NA
DNA: TGTGCCAGCAGGGATGGGGATACGCAGTATTTT
CDR3: CASRDGDTQYF

J: TRBJ2-2
D: NA
V: TRBV18
size: NA
DNA: TGTGCCAGCTCACCAGTTACCGGGACATCCGGGGAGCTGTTTTTT
CDR3: CASSPVTGTSGELFF

J: TRBJ2-5
D: NA
V: TRBV10-3
size: NA
DNA: TGTGCCATCAGTGTGGCAGCTCAAGAGACCCAGTACTTC
CDR3: CAISVAAQETQYF

J: TRBJ1-3
D: NA
V: TRBV11-2
size: NA
DNA: TGTGCCAGCAGCTTAGTCGTGGGTCCTGGAAACACCATATATTTT
CDR3: CASSLVVGPGNTIYF

J: TRBJ2-2
D: TRBD1
V: TRBV18
size: NA
DNA: TGTGCCAGCTCACCAGATATCACAGGGGGCACCGGGGAGCTGTTTTTT
CDR3: CASSPDITGGTGELFF

J: TRBJ1-1
D: TRBD1
V: TRBV18
size: few
DNA: TGTGCCAGCCATACGACAGGGGCGAACACTGAAGCTTTCTTT
CDR3: CASHTTGANTEAFF

J: TRBJ1-1
D: TRBD1
V: TRBV28
size: NA
DNA: TGTGCCAGCACTCAAGGGGGCGAACTCAAAGCTTTCTTT
CDR3: CASTQGGELKAFF

J: TRBJ2-7
D: TRBD1
V: TRBV2
size: NA
DNA: TGTGCCGTGGGACAGGGAACGAGCTCCTACGAGCAGTACTTC
CDR3: CAVGQGTSSYEQYF

J: TRBJ2-5
D: TRBD2
V: TRBV27
size: NA
DNA: TGTGCCAGCAGTTGGAGCGGGAGAGCTATTGGAGAGACCCAGTACTTC
CDR3: CASSWSGRAIGETQYF

J: TRBJ2-3
D: TRBD1
V: TRBV20-1
size: NA
DNA: TGCAGTGGACAGGGGTCAGATACGCAGTATTTT
CDR3: CSGQGSDTQYF

J: TRBJ2-2
D: TRBD2
V: TRBV27
size: NA
DNA: TGTGCCAGCAGTTCCCTTCCGGGAGGCACCGGGGAGCTGTTTTTT
CDR3: CASSSLPGGTGELFF

J: TRBJ1-1
D: TRBD1
V: TRBV5-1
size: NA
DNA: TGCGCCAGCAGCTCGGGCTCCGGGACAGGGCTAACTGAAGCTTTCTTT
CDR3: CASSSGSGTGLTEAFF

J: TRBJ2-1
D: NA
V: TRBV9
size: NA
DNA: TGTGCCAGCAGCGTCCAGGGTCCCTACAATGAGCAGTTCTTC
CDR3: CASSVQGPYNEQFF

J: TRBJ2-7
D: NA
V: TRBV18
size: once
DNA: TGTGCCAGCTCAACTATGTCCCACGAGCAGTACTTC
CDR3: CASSTMSHEQYF

J: TRBJ2-1
D: NA
V: TRBV2
size: NA
DNA: TGTGCCAGCAGTGATGGCCGTGGCAATGAGCAGTTCTTC
CDR3: CASSDGRGNEQFF

J: TRBJ1-4
D: TRBD1
V: TRBV6-6
size: NA
DNA: TGTGCCAGCAGTTGGACAGGGAGGCTTGAAAAACTGTTTTTT
CDR3: CASSWTGRLEKLFF